A single sample is the source of the 22 T cell receptor beta chains below, sequenced in a study of blood T cell repertoires in COVID-19. The repertoire was sequenced with immunoSEQ multiplex PCR; TCRdb's copy has only in-frame clones and lacks some. Here the sample spans around 270,000 clones, approximately 90% being singletons. The sample taken for sequencing was peripheral blood. The receptors originated from a man aged 35 to 55 with acute or convalescent COVID-19.

The chain carries TRBV6-5 and TRBJ1-5, with D uncertain. This CDR3 spans 12 amino acids. Germline assignment: CDR1 MNHEY and CDR2 SVGAGI. V was shortened by 8 bases and J by 4 bases, with 9 bases between the two germline ends. The CDR3 protein is CASGLINQPQHF. Written as DNA, the CDR3 is TGTGCCAGCGGCCTCATAAATCAGCCCCAGCATTTT.

Concerning this clone: The sample has other DNA sequences that encode this CDR3 too. V and J are TRBV7-9 and TRBJ1-1; possibly TRBD1 for D (5 bases). Trimming pared 4 bases from V and 4 bases from J, leaving 10 bases between. This CDR3 is built from 13 residues. Germline V gene data show CDR1 as SEHNR and CDR2 as FQNEAQ (reference sequence). Here the CDR3 DNA reads TGTGCCAGCAGCTCTCAGGGTGGCACTGAAGCTTTCTTT. Translation: CASSSQGGTEAFF.

The DNA for the CDR3 is TGTGCCAGTAGCACCGGGACAGTCTATGGCTACACCTTC. Residues: CASSTGTVYGYTF. The chain joins TRBV19 to TRBJ1-2; 7 bases agree with TRBD1. The germline CDR1 and CDR2 sequences are LNHDA and SQIVND (reference sequence). The CDR3 is 13 amino acids. The V and J ends lost 6 bases and 4 bases, in that order; junction bases with no gene match: 5.

The rearrangement joins TRBV6-6 to TRBJ2-7; a possible D gene is TRBD1 (6 bases). V lost 8 bases, J lost 9 bases, and 11 bases lay in between. Germline CDR1 MNHNY, CDR2 SVGAGI (reference sequence). CDR3 size: 10 residues. CDR3 sequence (DNA): TGTGCCAGCCGTAGGGGGACGCAGTACTTC. This codes for CASRRGTQYF.

V usage is TRBV6-5 and J usage is TRBJ1-2, with TRBD1 matching over 7 bases. The V gene's germline CDR1 is MNHEY and CDR2 SVGAGI. V gave up 5 bases and J gave up 8 bases; unmatched junction bases: 8. The CDR3 runs 13 residues. The CDR3 region is CASSQRQGQGYTF. The CDR3 DNA reads TGTGCCAGCAGTCAACGACAGGGCCAAGGCTACACCTTC.

The V call is TRBV20-1, the J call TRBJ1-1; possible D gene TRBD1, 5 bases. Germline V gene sequence: CDR1 DFQATT, CDR2 SNEGSKA (reference sequence). The CDR3 is 11 residues long. V lost 6 bases and J lost 3, with 8 bases in between. CDR3 bases: TGCAGTGCGGAGGGGTACACTGAAGCTTTCTTT. It encodes CSAEGYTEAFF.

This clone occurred once. The chain joins TRBV3-1 (or the pseudogene TRBV3-2) to TRBJ2-3; 12 bases are a match to TRBD2. There are 16 residues in the CDR3. Per germline, CDR1 LGHDT and CDR2 YNNKEL (reference sequence). Trimming took 5 bases from V and 6 from J; bases not matched to a gene: 9. DNA for the CDR3: TGTGCCAGCAGCTCACTAGCGGGGGGTTATCCTGATACGCAGTATTTT. It yields the protein CASSSLAGGYPDTQYF.

V and J are TRBV19 and TRBJ2-1, with D possibly being TRBD2 (6 bases). The V gene lost 7 bases and the J gene lost 6 bases, with 19 bases spanning the gap. Germline lookup yields CDR1 LNHDA and CDR2 SQIVND (reference sequence). This CDR3 is 15 amino acids long. As DNA, the CDR3 is TGTGCCAGTACCCCCCCCGGGGGATTATCCAATGAGCAGTTCTTC. Amino acid sequence: CASTPPGGLSNEQFF.

V gene TRBV9 combines with J gene TRBJ2-3; no clear D gene. The CDR3 is made up of 16 amino acids. With 4 bases removed from V and 3 bases from J, the gap between germline ends came to 18 bases. Germline CDR1 SGDLS, CDR2 YYNGEE. CDR3 nucleotides: TGTGCCAGCAGCCCTCAACCCCTACCACCAACAGATACGCAGTATTTT. The encoded protein is CASSPQPLPPTDTQYF.

V and J are TRBV18 and TRBJ1-1, with TRBD1 identical over 7 bases. CDR3 length: 16 residues. Germline V gives CDR1 KGHSH, CDR2 LQKENI. V was clipped by 0 bases and J by 3 bases; unmatched bases: 7. In nucleotides, the CDR3 is TGTGCCAGCTCACCACCGAGACAGGGAGGACACACTGAAGCTTTCTTT. This gives the protein CASSPPRQGGHTEAFF.

This chain links TRBV3-1 (or the pseudogene TRBV3-2) with TRBJ1-1; D gene uncertain. Germline V lookup: CDR1 LGHDT, CDR2 YNNKEL (reference sequence). The CDR3 sequence is 14 residues long. Trimming removed 6 bases at V and 5 bases at J, with 16 bases between. The CDR3 sequence: CASRQRGGRTEAFF. The CDR3 DNA sequence: TGTGCCAGCAGACAAAGAGGTGGAAGGACTGAAGCTTTCTTT.

Only a few counts were recorded for this clone. The chain combines TRBV6-5 with TRBJ1-2; 9 bases align to TRBD1. CDR1 and CDR2 from the germline V gene are MNHEY and SVGAGI. With 7 bases clipped from V and 7 bases from J, the junction kept 10 bases outside the gene matches. CDR3 size: 14 residues. CDR3 sequence (DNA): TGTGCCAGCACCGAGGGACAGGGAACGGGTGGCTACACCTTC. Its translation is CASTEGQGTGGYTF.

This rearrangement joins TRBV30 to TRBJ2-2; tentatively, D is TRBD1 (6 bases). This CDR3 is 13 amino acids long. Germline CDR1 and CDR2: GTSNPN and SVGIG (reference sequence). The V and J ends lost 4 bases and 5 bases respectively, with 11 bases between them. In nucleotides, the CDR3 is TGTGCCTGGAACAGGGTGAGAACCGGGGAGCTGTTTTTT. It yields the protein CAWNRVRTGELFF.

V is TRBV19 and J is TRBJ1-1; perhaps TRBD1 as D (5 bases). CDR3 length equals 16 residues. The germline gives CDR1 LNHDA, CDR2 SQIVND (reference sequence). V was shortened by 3 bases and J by 1 base, with 15 bases between the two germline ends. CDR3 region: CASSIPWGDRNTEAFF. The DNA for the CDR3 is TGTGCCAGTAGTATTCCCTGGGGGGATCGGAACACTGAAGCTTTCTTT.

This clone was seen only once. This rearrangement joins TRBV9 to TRBJ2-7, with D possibly TRBD1 on 5 matching bases. Looked up from germline, CDR1 is SGDLS and CDR2 is YYNGEE. CDR3 length equals 13 residues. V was pared by 3 bases and J by 3 bases, with 10 bases between. CDR3 in DNA: TGTGCCAGCAGCGAAGGGGTGGGCTACGAGCAGTACTTC. Protein: CASSEGVGYEQYF.

This clone was seen only a few times. The V call is TRBV5-6, the J call TRBJ2-2; D call uncertain. With 0 bases removed from V and 5 bases from J, the gap between germline ends came to 14 bases. The length of the CDR3 is 16 residues. CDR1 is SGHDT, CDR2 YYEEEE, per germline. The DNA for the CDR3 is TGTGCCAGCAGCTTGGTTAGAAGCCTCGGTACCGGGGAGCTGTTTTTT. Amino acids: CASSLVRSLGTGELFF.

This rearrangement joins TRBV3-1 (or the pseudogene TRBV3-2) to TRBJ1-3; unclear D gene. Germline CDR1 reads LGHDT; CDR2 reads YNNKEL (reference sequence). V gave up 2 bases and J gave up 0 bases, with 8 bases separating them. The CDR3 has 15 amino acids. In nucleotides, the CDR3 is TGTGCCAGCAGCCAAATCATGAGCTCTGGAAACACCATATATTTT. Encoded protein: CASSQIMSSGNTIYF.

The chain joins TRBV2 to TRBJ2-2; the match to TRBD1 covers 9 bases. Germline V gene data show CDR1 as SNHLY and CDR2 as FYNNEI. This CDR3 is built from 14 residues. V lost 7 bases, J lost 4 bases, and 4 bases stayed unmatched. The chain's CDR3 is CASIRDRATGELFF. The CDR3 DNA sequence: TGTGCCAGCATCCGGGACAGGGCCACCGGGGAGCTGTTTTTT.

The gene calls are TRBV6-5 and TRBJ1-2, with D unclear. Trimming took 7 bases from V and 6 from J, leaving 15 bases between them. This CDR3 contains 13 residues. The germline CDR1 and CDR2 sequences are MNHEY and SVGAGI. The CDR3 here is CASTRGGYDGYTF. The CDR3 DNA sequence: TGTGCCAGCACCCGAGGTGGATACGATGGCTACACCTTC.

The chain recombines TRBV12-3 or TRBV12-4 with TRBJ2-1; no clear D gene. The V end was cut by 9 bases, the J end by 5 bases, with 14 bases between. The CDR3 has 13 amino acids. The CDR3 loop reads CASGGRSNNEQFF. In DNA form, the CDR3 reads TGTGCCAGTGGTGGGCGAAGTAACAATGAGCAGTTCTTC.

This chain joins TRBV30 and TRBJ2-7; 8 nucleotides line up with TRBD2. Per germline, CDR1 GTSNPN and CDR2 SVGIG (reference sequence). Trimming cost V 7 bases and J 2 bases; bases outside gene matches: 4. The CDR3 length is 12 residues. DNA of the CDR3: TGTGCCTACTCGGGAGGGACCTACGAGCAGTACTTC. Translating it yields CAYSGGTYEQYF.

The chain couples TRBV13 to TRBJ2-3; no clear D. The CDR3 is made up of 15 amino acids. Germline V gene lookup returns CDR1 PRHDT and CDR2 FYEKMQ (reference sequence). Trimming cost V 3 bases and J 0 bases, with 10 bases left between them. The CDR3: CASSLYSSSTDTQYF. The CDR3 bases are TGTGCCAGCAGCTTGTACAGCTCTAGCACAGATACGCAGTATTTT.